Below are 19 T cell receptor beta chains sequenced from a single sample in a study of T cell responses to AZD1222 COVID-19 vaccine. TCRdb's table, derived via immunoSEQ multiplex PCR, lists solely in-frame clones and lacks some. The sample has just over 150,000 clones; around nine tenths are singletons. The specimen was peripheral blood, collected 28 days after the second AZD1222 dose. The receptor source for this set is an adult who received the AZD1222 COVID-19 vaccine.

The chain couples TRBV10-3 to TRBJ1-2; 7 positions match TRBD1. CDR3 length: 13 amino acids. Germline lookup yields CDR1 ENHRY and CDR2 SYGVKD. With 7 bases clipped from V and 1 base from J, the junction kept 3 bases outside the gene matches. CDR3 DNA: TGTGCCATCAAGGGGGCACATAACTATGGCTACACCTTC. Amino acid sequence: CAIKGAHNYGYTF.

The J gene is TRBJ1-4, the V gene TRBV9; D not resolved. CDR3 length: 14 amino acids. Per germline, CDR1 SGDLS and CDR2 YYNGEE. The V and J ends lost 3 bases and 6 bases respectively, with 12 bases between them. The chain's CDR3 is CASSARAGDEKLFF. The CDR3 DNA reads as TGTGCCAGCAGCGCCCGGGCGGGTGATGAAAAACTGTTTTTT.

The CDR3, as DNA: TGTGCCAGCAAAGCTGGGGGGGCGCTCATAGCTTTCTTT. The encoded protein is CASKAGGALIAFF. The V and J genes are TRBV13 and TRBJ1-1; the D gene is possibly TRBD1 (6 bases). Germline CDR1 reads PRHDT; CDR2 reads FYEKMQ (reference sequence). The CDR3 has 13 amino acids. V was shortened by 7 bases and J by 10 bases, with 19 bases between the two germline ends.

The chain joins TRBV3-1 (or the pseudogene TRBV3-2) to TRBJ1-1; unclear D gene. The germline V gene has CDR1 LGHDT and CDR2 YNNKEL (reference sequence). The V end lost 4 bases, the J end lost 7 bases, and 13 bases lay between the germline ends. CDR3 length: 13 residues. The CDR3 sequence: CASSPTREYEAFF. The CDR3 DNA reads TGTGCCAGCAGCCCTACCAGAGAATATGAAGCTTTCTTT.

The V and J genes are TRBV2 and TRBJ1-2; D is unresolved. CDR3 length: 12 amino acids. Germline values: CDR1 SNHLY, CDR2 FYNNEI. V was trimmed by 8 bases and J by 1 base, leaving 8 bases between them. The CDR3 DNA follows: TGTGCCAGCTCGGACCGTAACTATGGCTACACCTTC. Translated, it gives CASSDRNYGYTF.

The chain uses TRBV6-1 and TRBJ2-1, with 12 bases fitting TRBD2. CDR3 size: 16 residues. The ends lost 2 bases at V and 7 bases at J; junction bases unmatched: 6. Germline CDR1 and CDR2: MNHNS and SASEGT. The CDR3 loop is CASSERRLAGDNEQFF. Here the CDR3 DNA reads TGTGCCAGCAGTGAACGCCGACTAGCGGGGGATAATGAGCAGTTCTTC.

This CDR3 reads CASSQDGSKSYEQYF. CDR3 DNA sequence: TGCGCCAGCAGCCAGGACGGGAGTAAGAGCTACGAGCAGTACTTC. V and J are TRBV5-1 and TRBJ2-7; a possible D gene is TRBD2 (6 bases). This CDR3 comprises 15 residues. V gave up 4 bases and J gave up 3 bases, with 17 bases separating them. Germline CDR1 reads SGHRS; CDR2 reads YFSETQ.

V and J are TRBV13 and TRBJ1-1; the D gene is possibly TRBD1 (6 bases). Germline lookup yields CDR1 PRHDT and CDR2 FYEKMQ (reference sequence). The V and J ends lost 0 bases and 4 bases respectively, with 12 bases between them. CDR3 size: 15 residues. As DNA, the CDR3 is TGTGCCAGCAGCTTAGGGGGGAGGGGGAGCACTGAAGCTTTCTTT. Amino acid sequence: CASSLGGRGSTEAFF.

The V gene is TRBV27, the J gene TRBJ1-1; 8 bases agree with TRBD1. Trimming removed 4 bases from V and 4 bases from J; junction bases left unmatched: 5. The CDR3 runs to 14 residues. Germline CDR1 and CDR2: MNHEY and SMNVEV (reference sequence). Here the CDR3 reads CASSSRGQVTEAFF. The CDR3 bases are TGTGCCAGCAGTTCCAGGGGGCAGGTCACTGAAGCTTTCTTT.

This chain uses TRBV24-1 with TRBJ2-1, with 11 bases that match TRBD2. Trimming took 5 bases from V and 7 from J; bases not matched to a gene: 3. This CDR3 comprises 14 residues. Germline assignment: CDR1 KGHDR and CDR2 SFDVKD. The CDR3: CATSGLAGGNEQFF. CDR3 DNA sequence: TGTGCCACCAGTGGTCTAGCGGGAGGAAATGAGCAGTTCTTC.

This clone was picked up one time. V usage is TRBV19 and J usage is TRBJ1-1; a possible D gene is TRBD1 (5 bases). V was clipped by 1 base and J by 5 bases, with 14 bases between them. CDR1 is LNHDA, CDR2 SQIVND, per germline (reference sequence). The CDR3 extends over 15 amino acids. The CDR3 is CASSIATPGGTEAFF. CDR3 DNA sequence: TGTGCCAGTAGTATAGCCACTCCCGGGGGGACTGAAGCTTTCTTT.

The genes are TRBV18 and TRBJ1-3; D not resolved. The CDR3 is 16 residues long. Germline CDR1 reads KGHSH; CDR2 reads LQKENI. The ends were cut back, 2 bases at V and 0 bases at J, with 11 bases in the middle. This CDR3 reads CASSPFLRVSGNTIYF. CDR3 nucleotide sequence: TGTGCCAGCTCACCATTTTTGAGGGTCTCTGGAAACACCATATATTTT.

The chain links TRBV12-5 to TRBJ1-5; D remains unclear. This CDR3 contains 12 residues. The V end was cut by 0 bases, the J end by 4 bases, with 1 base between. From germline, CDR1 is LGHNT and CDR2 FRNRAP. The CDR3 region has the DNA TGTGCTAGTGGTTTGGTAAATCAGCCCCAGCATTTT. Its translation is CASGLVNQPQHF. Together with reference TRBV12-5 and TRBJ1-5, the CDR3 gives the full variable domain: DARVTQTPRHKVTEMGQEVTMRCQPILGHNTVFWYRQTMMQGLELLAYFRNRAPLDDSGMPKDRFSAEMPDATLATLKIQPSEPRDSAVYFCASGLVNQPQHFGDGTRLSIL.

The CDR3 loop is CASSYGPGGETQYF. In nucleotides, the CDR3 is TGTGCCAGCAGTTACGGACCCGGGGGGGAGACCCAGTACTTC. The gene calls are TRBV2 and TRBJ2-5; 7 bases are shared with TRBD2. Per germline, CDR1 SNHLY and CDR2 FYNNEI. This CDR3 comprises 14 residues. The trim removed 5 bases at V and 5 bases at J, leaving 8 bases unmatched. The full variable domain, its missing parts supplied by reference TRBV2 and TRBJ2-5, is EPEVTQTPSHQVTQMGQEVILRCVPISNHLYFYWYRQILGQKVEFLVSFYNNEISEKSEIFDDQFSVERPDGSNFTLKIRSTKLEDSAMYFCASSYGPGGETQYFGPGTRLLVL.

J is TRBJ2-1 and V is TRBV7-8, with D uncertain. This CDR3 is built from 15 residues. In germline, CDR1 is SGHVS, CDR2 FQNEAQ. V was clipped by 6 bases and J by 10 bases, with 22 bases between them. CDR3 nucleotides: TGTGCCAGCAGTAATACCCGCGTGGCCTTGAGGGAGCAGTTCTTC. The encoded protein is CASSNTRVALREQFF.

The CDR3 sequence: CASSPKKLQGAPEAFF. The CDR3 DNA reads TGTGCCAGCAGCCCGAAGAAGTTACAGGGGGCCCCTGAAGCTTTCTTT. This sequence joins TRBV11-2 and TRBJ1-1, with 9 bases identical to TRBD1. The J segment lost 6 bases and the V segment lost 5 bases, leaving 13 bases of the junction unmatched. Germline V gene sequence: CDR1 SGHAT, CDR2 FQNNGV. CDR3 length: 16 amino acids. The full variable domain, with the rest looked up from reference TRBV11-2 and TRBJ1-1, is EAGVAQSPRYKIIEKRQSVAFWCNPISGHATLYWYQQILGQGPKLLIQFQNNGVVDDSQLPKDRFSAERLKGVDSTLKIQPAKLEDSAVYLCASSPKKLQGAPEAFFGQGTRLTVV.

This chain joins TRBV18 and TRBJ2-1; D is undetermined. Trimming cost V 3 bases and J 1 base, with 13 bases left between them. The CDR3 consists of 16 residues. Germline values: CDR1 KGHSH, CDR2 LQKENI. The CDR3 protein is CASSPATGRSYNEQFF. The CDR3 bases are TGTGCCAGCTCACCCGCTACGGGTAGGTCCTACAATGAGCAGTTCTTC.

J is TRBJ2-3 and V is TRBV4-2, with 7 bases lining up with TRBD2. Germline-derived CDR1 and CDR2 are LGHNA and YNFKEQ. Trimming removed 1 base from V and 4 bases from J; junction bases left unmatched: 8. There are 16 residues in the CDR3. CDR3: CASSQAGGLWADTQYF. CDR3 in DNA: TGTGCCAGCAGCCAAGCGGGAGGACTGTGGGCAGATACGCAGTATTTT.

This rearrangement joins TRBV7-8 to TRBJ1-2; D might be TRBD1 (5 bases). Per the germline V gene, CDR1 is SGHVS and CDR2 is FQNEAQ. Trimming pared 0 bases from V and 8 bases from J, leaving 10 bases between. The CDR3 has 13 amino acids. The CDR3 loop is CASSLASGSGYTF. The CDR3 DNA is TGTGCCAGCAGCTTAGCGTCAGGGAGCGGCTACACCTTC.